This TCR beta chain was sequenced in a study of human T cells and chemical hapten exposure. Study observations and caveats: Compared to controls, expanded TCRs made significantly more large clusters of similar CDR3s. TCRs above 1 in 1000 frequency did not change with DPC sensitization.

Germline-derived CDR1 and CDR2 are MNHEY and SVGAGI. The CDR3 covers 13 residues. Trimming took off 6 bases at V and 7 bases at J, with 13 bases between the two ends. Noted time point: patch test 1, 2 weeks after DPC sensitization. The treatment was: therapeutic diphenylcyclopropenone sensitization with weekly scalp DPC. In its sample, this clonotype was seen a few times. Antigen specificity is unknown. TCRdb analysed the RACE reads with MiXCR anew, one entry per CDR3 protein. The profile shows some 87,000 distinct CDR3 sequences, 10% of them singletons. Specimen: whole blood, collected in connection with sensitization to the hapten diphenylcyclopropenone (DPC). The V gene is TRBV6-5, the J gene TRBJ2-1; possible D gene TRBD2, 6 bases. The receptor comes from a woman between 50 and 59 years old with alopecia areata. Some clones in this sample may be carry-over from other donors' samples. CDR3 region: CASRRGLQNEQFF. The CDR3 DNA follows: TGTGCCAGCAGGCGGGGACTCCAAAATGAGCAGTTCTTC.